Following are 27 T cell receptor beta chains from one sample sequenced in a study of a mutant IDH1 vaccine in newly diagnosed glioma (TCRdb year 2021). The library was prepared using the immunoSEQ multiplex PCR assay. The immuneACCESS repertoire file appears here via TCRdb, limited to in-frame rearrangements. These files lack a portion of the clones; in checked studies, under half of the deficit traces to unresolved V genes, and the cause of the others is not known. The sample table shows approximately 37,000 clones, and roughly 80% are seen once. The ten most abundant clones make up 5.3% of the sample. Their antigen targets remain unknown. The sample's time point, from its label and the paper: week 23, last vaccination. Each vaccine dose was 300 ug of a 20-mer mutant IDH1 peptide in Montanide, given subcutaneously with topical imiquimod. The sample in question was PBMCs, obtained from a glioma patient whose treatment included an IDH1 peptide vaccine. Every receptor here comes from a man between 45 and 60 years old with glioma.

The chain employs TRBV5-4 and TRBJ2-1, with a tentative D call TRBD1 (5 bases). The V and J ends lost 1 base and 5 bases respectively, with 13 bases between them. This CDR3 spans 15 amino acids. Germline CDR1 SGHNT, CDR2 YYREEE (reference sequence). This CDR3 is CASSLKQANDNEQFF. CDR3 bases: TGTGCCAGCAGCTTGAAACAGGCTAACGACAATGAGCAGTTCTTC.

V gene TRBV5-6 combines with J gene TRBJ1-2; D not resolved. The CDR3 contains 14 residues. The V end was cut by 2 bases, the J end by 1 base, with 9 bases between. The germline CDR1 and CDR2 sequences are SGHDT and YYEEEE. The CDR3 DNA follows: TGTGCCAGCAGCTTAGACACCCATAACTATGGCTACACCTTC. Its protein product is CASSLDTHNYGYTF.

CDR3 amino acids: CASSEAWGFSGYTF. CDR3 sequence (DNA): TGTGCCAGCAGTGAGGCCTGGGGGTTCAGCGGCTACACCTTC. This chain joins TRBV2 and TRBJ1-2, with D perhaps TRBD1 (5 bases). CDR1 SNHLY and CDR2 FYNNEI come from the germline V gene. The V end was cut by 3 bases, the J end by 8 bases, with 16 bases between. The CDR3 totals 14 residues.

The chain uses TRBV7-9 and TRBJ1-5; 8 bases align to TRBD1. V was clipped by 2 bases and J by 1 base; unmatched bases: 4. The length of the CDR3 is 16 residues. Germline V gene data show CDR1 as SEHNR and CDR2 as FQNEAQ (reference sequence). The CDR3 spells CASSLSGGLSNQPQHF. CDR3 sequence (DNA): TGTGCCAGCAGCTTATCAGGGGGCCTAAGCAATCAGCCCCAGCATTTT.

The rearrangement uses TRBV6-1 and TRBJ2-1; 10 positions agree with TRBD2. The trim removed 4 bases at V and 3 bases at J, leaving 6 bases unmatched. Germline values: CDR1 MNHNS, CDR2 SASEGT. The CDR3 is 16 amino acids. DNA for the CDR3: TGTGCCAGCAGTGGACAGCGGGGGGGACACTACAATGAGCAGTTCTTC. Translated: CASSGQRGGHYNEQFF.

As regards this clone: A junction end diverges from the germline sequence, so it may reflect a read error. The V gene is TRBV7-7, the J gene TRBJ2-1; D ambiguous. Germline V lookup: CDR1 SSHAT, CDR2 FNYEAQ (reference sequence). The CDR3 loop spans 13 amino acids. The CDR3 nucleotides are TGTGCTAGCAGCTTATCGGGCCACAATGAGCAGTTCTTC. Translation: CASSLSGHNEQFF.

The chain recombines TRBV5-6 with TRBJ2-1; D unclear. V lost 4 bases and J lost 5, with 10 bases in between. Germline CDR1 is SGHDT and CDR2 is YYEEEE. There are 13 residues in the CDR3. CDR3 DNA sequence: TGTGCCAGCAGCATAGACACAGACAATGAGCAGTTCTTC. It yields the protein CASSIDTDNEQFF. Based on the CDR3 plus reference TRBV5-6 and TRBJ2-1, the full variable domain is DAGVTQSPTHLIKTRGQQVTLRCSPKSGHDTVSWYQQALGQGPQFIFQYYEEEERQRGNFPDRFSGHQFPNYSSELNVNALLLGDSALYLCASSIDTDNEQFFGPGTRLTVL.

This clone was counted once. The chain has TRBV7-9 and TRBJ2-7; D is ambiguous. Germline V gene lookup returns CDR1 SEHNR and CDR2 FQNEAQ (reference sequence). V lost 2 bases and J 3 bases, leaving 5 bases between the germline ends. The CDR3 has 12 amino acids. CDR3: CASSLTSYEQYF. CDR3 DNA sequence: TGTGCCAGCAGCTTAACAAGCTACGAGCAGTACTTC.

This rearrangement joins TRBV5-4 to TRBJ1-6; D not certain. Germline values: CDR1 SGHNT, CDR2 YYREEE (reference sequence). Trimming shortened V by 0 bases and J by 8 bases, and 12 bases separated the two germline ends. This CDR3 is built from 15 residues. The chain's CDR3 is CASSLGRSGDSPLHF. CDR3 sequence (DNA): TGTGCCAGCAGCTTGGGTAGAAGTGGGGATTCACCCCTCCACTTT.

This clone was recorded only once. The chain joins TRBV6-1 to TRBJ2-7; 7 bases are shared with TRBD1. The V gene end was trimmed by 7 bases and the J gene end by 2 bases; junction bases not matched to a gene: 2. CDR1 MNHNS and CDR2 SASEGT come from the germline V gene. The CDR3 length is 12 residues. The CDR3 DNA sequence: TGTGCCAGCACTCAGGGGGCCTACGAGCAGTACTTC. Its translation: CASTQGAYEQYF.

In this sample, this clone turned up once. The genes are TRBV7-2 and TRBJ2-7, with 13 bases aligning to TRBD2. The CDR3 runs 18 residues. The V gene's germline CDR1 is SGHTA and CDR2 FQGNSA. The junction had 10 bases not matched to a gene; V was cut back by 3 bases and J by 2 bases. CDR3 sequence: CASSFPTSGGPQPYEQYF. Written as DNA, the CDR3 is TGTGCCAGCAGCTTCCCGACTAGCGGGGGGCCTCAACCCTACGAGCAGTACTTC.

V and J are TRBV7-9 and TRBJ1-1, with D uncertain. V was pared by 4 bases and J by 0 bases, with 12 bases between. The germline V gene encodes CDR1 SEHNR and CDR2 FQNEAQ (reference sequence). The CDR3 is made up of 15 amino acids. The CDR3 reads CASSSSARVNTEAFF. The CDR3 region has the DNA TGTGCCAGCAGCTCCTCTGCCCGGGTGAACACTGAAGCTTTCTTT.

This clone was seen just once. The CDR3 nucleotides read TGTGCCAGTAGTCCCTCCCACGGAGGGCGGGGGGAGACCCAGTACTTC. Encoded protein: CASSPSHGGRGETQYF. This rearrangement joins TRBV19 to TRBJ2-5, with 7 positions matching TRBD2. Germline CDR1 and CDR2: LNHDA and SQIVND (reference sequence). Losses at the gene ends were 5 bases for V and 5 bases for J; bases not matched to a gene: 14. The CDR3 has 16 amino acids.

Written as DNA, the CDR3 is TGTGCCAGCAGCGCACAGGGTGATAGCAATCAGCCCCAGCATTTT. Translating it yields CASSAQGDSNQPQHF. V gene TRBV5-6 combines with J gene TRBJ1-5; tentatively, D is TRBD1 (6 bases). Germline CDR1 and CDR2: SGHDT and YYEEEE. The CDR3 has 15 residues. Trimming removed 4 bases from V and 0 bases from J, with 11 bases in between.

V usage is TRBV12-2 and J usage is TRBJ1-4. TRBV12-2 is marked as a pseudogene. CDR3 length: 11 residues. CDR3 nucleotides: TGTGCAAAACGGTCGGGTGAAAAACTGTTTTTT. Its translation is CAKRSGEKLFF.

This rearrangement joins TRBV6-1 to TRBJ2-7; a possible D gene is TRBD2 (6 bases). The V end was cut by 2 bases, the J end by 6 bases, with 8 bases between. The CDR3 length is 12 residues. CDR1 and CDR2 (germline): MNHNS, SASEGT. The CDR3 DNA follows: TGTGCCAGCAGTGAATGGAGGGCCGAGCAGTACTTC. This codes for CASSEWRAEQYF.

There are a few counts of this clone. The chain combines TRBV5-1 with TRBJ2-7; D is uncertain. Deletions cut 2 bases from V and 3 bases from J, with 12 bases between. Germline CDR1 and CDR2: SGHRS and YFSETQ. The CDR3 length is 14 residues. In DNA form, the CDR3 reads TGCGCCAGCAGCTTCGGTCGGGCAGTCTACGAGCAGTACTTC. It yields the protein CASSFGRAVYEQYF.

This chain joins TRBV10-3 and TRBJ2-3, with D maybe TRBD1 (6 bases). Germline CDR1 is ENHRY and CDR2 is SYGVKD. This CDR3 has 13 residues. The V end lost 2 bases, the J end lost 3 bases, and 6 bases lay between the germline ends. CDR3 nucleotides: TGTGCCATCAGTGAGCAGGGGACAGATACGCAGTATTTT. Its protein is CAISEQGTDTQYF.

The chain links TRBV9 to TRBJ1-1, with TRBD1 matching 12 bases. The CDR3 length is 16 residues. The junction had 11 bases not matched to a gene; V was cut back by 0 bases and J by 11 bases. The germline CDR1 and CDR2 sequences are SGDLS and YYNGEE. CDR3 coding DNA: TGTGCCAGCAGCGTAGCCGGGACAGGGGGCGATTCGGTCGCTTTCTTT. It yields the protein CASSVAGTGGDSVAFF.

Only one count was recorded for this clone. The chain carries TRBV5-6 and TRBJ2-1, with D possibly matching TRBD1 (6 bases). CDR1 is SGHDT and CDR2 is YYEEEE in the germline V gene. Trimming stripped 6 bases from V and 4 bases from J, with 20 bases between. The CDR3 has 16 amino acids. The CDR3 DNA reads TGTGCCAGCATCCTGCGTTCCAGGGGAGAGTACAATGAGCAGTTCTTC. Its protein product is CASILRSRGEYNEQFF.

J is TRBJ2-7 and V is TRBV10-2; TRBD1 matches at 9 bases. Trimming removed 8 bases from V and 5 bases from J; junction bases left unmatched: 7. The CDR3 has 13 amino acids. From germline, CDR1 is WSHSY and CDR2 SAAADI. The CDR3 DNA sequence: TGCGCCAGCCTACAACAGGGGGCAGACGAGCAGTACTTC. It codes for CASLQQGADEQYF.

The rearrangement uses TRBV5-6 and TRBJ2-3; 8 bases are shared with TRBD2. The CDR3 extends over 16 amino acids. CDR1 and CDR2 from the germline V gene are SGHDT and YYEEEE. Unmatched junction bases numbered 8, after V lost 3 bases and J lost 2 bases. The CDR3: CASSYFSGDNTDTQYF. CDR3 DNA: TGTGCCAGCAGCTACTTTAGCGGGGATAACACAGATACGCAGTATTTT.

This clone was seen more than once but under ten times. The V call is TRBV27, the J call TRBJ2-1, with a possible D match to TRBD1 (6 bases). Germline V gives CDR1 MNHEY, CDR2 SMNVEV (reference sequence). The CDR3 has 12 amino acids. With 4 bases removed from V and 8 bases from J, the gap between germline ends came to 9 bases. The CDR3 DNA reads TGTGCCAGCAGTTATGGGGGCGATGAGCAGTTCTTC. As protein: CASSYGGDEQFF.

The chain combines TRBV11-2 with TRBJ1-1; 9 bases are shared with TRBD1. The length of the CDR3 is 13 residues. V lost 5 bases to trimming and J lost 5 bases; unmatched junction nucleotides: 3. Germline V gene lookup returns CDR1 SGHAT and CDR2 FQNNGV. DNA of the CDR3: TGTGCCAGCAGCCCCGGACAGGGGACTGAAGCTTTCTTT. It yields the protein CASSPGQGTEAFF.

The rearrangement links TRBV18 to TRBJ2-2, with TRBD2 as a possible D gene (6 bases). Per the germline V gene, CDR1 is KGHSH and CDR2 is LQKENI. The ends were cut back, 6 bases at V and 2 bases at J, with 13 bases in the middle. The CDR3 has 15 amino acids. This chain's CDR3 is CASSPGTSNTGELFF. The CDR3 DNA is TGTGCCAGCTCGCCCGGGACTTCCAACACCGGGGAGCTGTTTTTT.

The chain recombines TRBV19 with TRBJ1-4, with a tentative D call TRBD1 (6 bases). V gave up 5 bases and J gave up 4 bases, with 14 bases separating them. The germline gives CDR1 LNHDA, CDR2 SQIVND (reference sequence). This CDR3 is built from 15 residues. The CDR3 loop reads CASSGRTADNEKLFF. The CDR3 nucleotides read TGTGCCAGTAGTGGACGGACAGCCGATAATGAAAAACTGTTTTTT.

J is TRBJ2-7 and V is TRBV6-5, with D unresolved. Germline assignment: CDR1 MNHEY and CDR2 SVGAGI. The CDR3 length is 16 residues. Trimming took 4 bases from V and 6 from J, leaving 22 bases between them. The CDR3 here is CASSFTNARIRTEQYF. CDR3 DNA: TGTGCCAGCAGTTTCACGAATGCCAGAATTCGTACCGAGCAGTACTTC.